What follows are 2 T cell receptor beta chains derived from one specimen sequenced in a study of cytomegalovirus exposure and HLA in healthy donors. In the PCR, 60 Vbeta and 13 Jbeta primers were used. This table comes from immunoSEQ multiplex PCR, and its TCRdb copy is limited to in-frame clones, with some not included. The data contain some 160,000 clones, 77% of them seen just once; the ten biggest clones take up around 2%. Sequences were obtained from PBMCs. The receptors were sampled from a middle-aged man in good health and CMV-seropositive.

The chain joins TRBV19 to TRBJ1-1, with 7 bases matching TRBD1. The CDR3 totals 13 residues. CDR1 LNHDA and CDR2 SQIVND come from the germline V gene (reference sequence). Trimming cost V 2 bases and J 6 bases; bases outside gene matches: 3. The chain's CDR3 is CASSIQTGPEAFF. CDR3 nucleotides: TGTGCCAGTAGTATACAGACAGGGCCTGAAGCTTTCTTT.

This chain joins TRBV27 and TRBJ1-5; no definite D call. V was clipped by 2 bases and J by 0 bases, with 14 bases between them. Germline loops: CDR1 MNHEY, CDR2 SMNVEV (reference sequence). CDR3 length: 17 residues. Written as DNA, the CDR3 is TGTGCCAGCAGTTTAAGTTACAGCTCTTTTAGCAATCAGCCCCAGCATTTT. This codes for CASSLSYSSFSNQPQHF.